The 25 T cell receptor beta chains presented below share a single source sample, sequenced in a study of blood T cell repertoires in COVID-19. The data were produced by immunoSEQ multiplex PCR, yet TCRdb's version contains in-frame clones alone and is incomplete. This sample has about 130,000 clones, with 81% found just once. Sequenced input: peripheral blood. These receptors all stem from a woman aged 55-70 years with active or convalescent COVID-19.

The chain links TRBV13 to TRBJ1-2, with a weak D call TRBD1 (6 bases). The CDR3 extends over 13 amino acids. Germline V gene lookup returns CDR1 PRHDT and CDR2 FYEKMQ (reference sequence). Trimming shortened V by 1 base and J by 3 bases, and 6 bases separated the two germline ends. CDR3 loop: CASSLAGDYGYTF. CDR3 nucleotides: TGTGCCAGCAGCTTAGCAGGGGACTATGGCTACACCTTC.

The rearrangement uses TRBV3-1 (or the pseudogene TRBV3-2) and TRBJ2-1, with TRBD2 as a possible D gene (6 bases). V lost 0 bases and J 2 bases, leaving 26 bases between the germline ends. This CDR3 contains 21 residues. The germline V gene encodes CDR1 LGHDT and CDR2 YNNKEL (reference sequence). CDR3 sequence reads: CASSQEVRGMDRYGAYNEQFF. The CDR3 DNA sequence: TGTGCCAGCAGCCAAGAGGTACGCGGGATGGATCGGTATGGCGCCTACAATGAGCAGTTCTTC.

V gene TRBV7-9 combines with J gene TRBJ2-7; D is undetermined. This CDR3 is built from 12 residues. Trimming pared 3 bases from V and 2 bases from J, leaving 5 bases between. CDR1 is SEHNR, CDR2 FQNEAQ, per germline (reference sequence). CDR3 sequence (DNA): TGTGCCAGCAGCTTGGCCCCCTACGAGCAGTACTTC. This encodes CASSLAPYEQYF. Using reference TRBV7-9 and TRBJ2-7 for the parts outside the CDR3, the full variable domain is DTGVSQNPRHKITKRGQNVTFRCDPISEHNRLYWYRQTLGQGPEFLTYFQNEAQLEKSRLLSDRFSAERPKGSFSTLEIQRTEQGDSAMYLCASSLAPYEQYFGPGTRLTVT.

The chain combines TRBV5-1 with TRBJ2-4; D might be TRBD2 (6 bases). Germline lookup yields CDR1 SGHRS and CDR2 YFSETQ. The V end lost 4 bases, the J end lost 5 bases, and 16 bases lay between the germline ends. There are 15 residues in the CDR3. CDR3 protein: CASSTLSGAENIQYF. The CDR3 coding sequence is TGCGCCAGCAGCACCCTTTCGGGAGCGGAAAACATTCAGTACTTC.

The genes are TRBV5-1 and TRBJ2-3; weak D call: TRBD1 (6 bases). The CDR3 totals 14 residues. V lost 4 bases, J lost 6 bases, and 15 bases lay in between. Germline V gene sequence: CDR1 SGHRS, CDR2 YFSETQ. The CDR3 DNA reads TGCGCCAGCAGCAAAGACAGGCCCAACGATACGCAGTATTTT. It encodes CASSKDRPNDTQYF.

For the CDR3, the DNA is TGTGCCAGCAGCTTGGGGGGGGACACCGGGGAGCTGTTTTTT. It translates to CASSLGGDTGELFF. V is TRBV5-4 and J is TRBJ2-2; perhaps TRBD2 as D (6 bases). Trimming shortened V by 0 bases and J by 3 bases, and 6 bases separated the two germline ends. The germline V gene has CDR1 SGHNT and CDR2 YYREEE (reference sequence). This CDR3 spans 14 amino acids. Filled out from reference TRBV5-4 and TRBJ2-2, the complete variable domain reads ETGVTQSPTHLIKTRGQQVTLRCSSQSGHNTVSWYQQALGQGPQFIFQYYREEENGRGNFPPRFSGLQFPNYSSELNVNALELDDSALYLCASSLGGDTGELFFGEGSRLTVL.

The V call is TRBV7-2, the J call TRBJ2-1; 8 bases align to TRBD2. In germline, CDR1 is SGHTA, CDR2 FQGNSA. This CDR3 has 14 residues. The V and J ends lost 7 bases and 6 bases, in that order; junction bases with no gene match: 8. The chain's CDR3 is CASKLAEASNEQFF. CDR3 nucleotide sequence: TGTGCCAGCAAACTAGCGGAAGCCTCCAATGAGCAGTTCTTC. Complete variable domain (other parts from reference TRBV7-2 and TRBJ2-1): GAGVSQSPSNKVTEKGKDVELRCDPISGHTALYWYRQSLGQGLEFLIYFQGNSAPDKSGLPSDRFSAERTGGSVSTLTIQRTQQEDSAVYLCASKLAEASNEQFFGPGTRLTVL.

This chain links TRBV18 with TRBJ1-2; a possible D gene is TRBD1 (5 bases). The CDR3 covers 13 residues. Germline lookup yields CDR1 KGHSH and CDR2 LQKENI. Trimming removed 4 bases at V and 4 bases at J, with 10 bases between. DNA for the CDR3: TGTGCCAGCTCACTGACAGAAAGCTATGGCTACACCTTC. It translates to CASSLTESYGYTF.

The CDR3 nucleotides are TGTGCCAGCAGCCATGCGACTAGCGGCCCCTACGAGCAGTACTTC. Translated: CASSHATSGPYEQYF. This chain joins TRBV4-2 and TRBJ2-7; the match to TRBD2 covers 9 bases. This CDR3 region has 15 residues. CDR1 LGHNA and CDR2 YNFKEQ come from the germline V gene. The V segment lost 3 bases and the J segment 2 bases; nucleotides outside the gene matches: 5.

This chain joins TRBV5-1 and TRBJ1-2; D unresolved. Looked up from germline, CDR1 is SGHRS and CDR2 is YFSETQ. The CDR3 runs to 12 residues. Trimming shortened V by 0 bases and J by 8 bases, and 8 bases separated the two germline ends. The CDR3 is CASSLVGDGYTF. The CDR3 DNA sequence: TGCGCCAGCAGCTTGGTGGGAGACGGCTACACCTTC.

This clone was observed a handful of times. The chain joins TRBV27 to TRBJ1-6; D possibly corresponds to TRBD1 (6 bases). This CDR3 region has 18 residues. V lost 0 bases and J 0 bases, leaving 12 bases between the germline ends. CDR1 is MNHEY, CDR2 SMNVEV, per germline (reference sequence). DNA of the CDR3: TGTGCCAGCAGTTTATCATTCCAGGGGAGCTCCTATAATTCACCCCTCCACTTT. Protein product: CASSLSFQGSSYNSPLHF.

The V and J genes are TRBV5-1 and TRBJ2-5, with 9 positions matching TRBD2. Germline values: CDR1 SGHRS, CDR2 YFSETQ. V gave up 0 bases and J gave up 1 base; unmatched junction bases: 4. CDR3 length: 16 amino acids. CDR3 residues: CASSLVAGGLQETQYF. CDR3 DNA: TGCGCCAGCAGCTTGGTCGCGGGAGGGCTCCAAGAGACCCAGTACTTC. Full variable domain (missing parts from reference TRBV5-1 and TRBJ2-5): KAGVTQTPRYLIKTRGQQVTLSCSPISGHRSVSWYQQTPGQGLQFLFEYFSETQRNKGNFPGRFSGRQFSNSRSEMNVSTLELGDSALYLCASSLVAGGLQETQYFGPGTRLLVL.

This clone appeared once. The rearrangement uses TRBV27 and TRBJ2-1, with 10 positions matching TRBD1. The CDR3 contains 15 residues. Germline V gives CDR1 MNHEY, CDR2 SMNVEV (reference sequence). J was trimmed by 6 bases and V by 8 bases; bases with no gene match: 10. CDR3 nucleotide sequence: TGTGCCAGCTCAGTCGCCGGGACAGGGGTCAATGAGCAGTTCTTC. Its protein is CASSVAGTGVNEQFF.

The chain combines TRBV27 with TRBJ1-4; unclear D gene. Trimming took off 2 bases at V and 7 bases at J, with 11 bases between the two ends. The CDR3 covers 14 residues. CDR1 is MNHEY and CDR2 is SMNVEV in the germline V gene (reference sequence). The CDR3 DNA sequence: TGTGCCAGCAGTTTAATGAGGGTCCCTGAAAAACTGTTTTTT. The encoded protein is CASSLMRVPEKLFF.

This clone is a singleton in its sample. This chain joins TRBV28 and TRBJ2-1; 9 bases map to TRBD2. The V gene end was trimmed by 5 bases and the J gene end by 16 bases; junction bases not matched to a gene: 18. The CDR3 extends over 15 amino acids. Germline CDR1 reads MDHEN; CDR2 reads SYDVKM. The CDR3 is CASSARTSALTMSFF. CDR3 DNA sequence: TGTGCCAGCAGTGCTCGGACTAGCGCACTCACAATGTCCTTCTTC.

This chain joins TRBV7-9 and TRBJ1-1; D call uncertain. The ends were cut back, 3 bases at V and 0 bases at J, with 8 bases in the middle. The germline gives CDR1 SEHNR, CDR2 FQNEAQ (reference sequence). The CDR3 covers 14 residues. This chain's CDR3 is CASSFQALNTEAFF. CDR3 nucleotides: TGTGCCAGCAGCTTTCAGGCACTGAACACTGAAGCTTTCTTT.

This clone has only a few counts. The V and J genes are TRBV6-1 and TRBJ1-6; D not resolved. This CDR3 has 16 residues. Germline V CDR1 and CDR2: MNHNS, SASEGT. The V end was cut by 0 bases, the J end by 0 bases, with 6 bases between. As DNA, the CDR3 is TGTGCCAGCAGTGAAGCGAGAAGCTCCTATAATTCACCCCTCCACTTT. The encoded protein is CASSEARSSYNSPLHF.

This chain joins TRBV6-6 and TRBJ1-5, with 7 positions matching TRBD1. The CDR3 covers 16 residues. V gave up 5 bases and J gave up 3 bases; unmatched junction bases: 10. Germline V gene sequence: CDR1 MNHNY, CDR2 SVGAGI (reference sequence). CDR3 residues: CASSRTGTANNQPQHF. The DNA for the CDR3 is TGTGCCAGCAGTCGAACCGGGACAGCAAACAATCAGCCCCAGCATTTT.

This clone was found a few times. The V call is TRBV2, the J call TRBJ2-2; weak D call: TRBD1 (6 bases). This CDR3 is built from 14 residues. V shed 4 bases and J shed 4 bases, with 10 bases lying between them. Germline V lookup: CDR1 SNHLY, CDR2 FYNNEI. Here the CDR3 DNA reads TGTGCCAGCAGTGGGGGCAGGGGCACCGGGGAGCTGTTTTTT. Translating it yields CASSGGRGTGELFF.

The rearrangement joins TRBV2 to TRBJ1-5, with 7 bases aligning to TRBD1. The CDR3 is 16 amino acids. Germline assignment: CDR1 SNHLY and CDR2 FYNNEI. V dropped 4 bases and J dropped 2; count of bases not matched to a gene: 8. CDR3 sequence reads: CASSGQGGLGNQPQHF. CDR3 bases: TGTGCCAGCAGTGGACAGGGCGGGCTAGGCAATCAGCCCCAGCATTTT.

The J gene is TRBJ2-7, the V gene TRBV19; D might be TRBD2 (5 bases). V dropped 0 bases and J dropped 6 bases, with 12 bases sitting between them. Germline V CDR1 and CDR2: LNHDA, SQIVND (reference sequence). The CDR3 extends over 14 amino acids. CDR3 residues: CASSIDMGASEQYF. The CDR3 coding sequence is TGTGCCAGTAGTATAGATATGGGAGCAAGCGAGCAGTACTTC.

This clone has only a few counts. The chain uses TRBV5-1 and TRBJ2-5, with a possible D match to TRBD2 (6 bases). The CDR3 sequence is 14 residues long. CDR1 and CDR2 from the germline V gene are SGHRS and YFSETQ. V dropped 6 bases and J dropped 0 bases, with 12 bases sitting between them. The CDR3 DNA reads TGCGCCAGCACCCGAACGGGGGACCAAGAGACCCAGTACTTC. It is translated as CASTRTGDQETQYF.

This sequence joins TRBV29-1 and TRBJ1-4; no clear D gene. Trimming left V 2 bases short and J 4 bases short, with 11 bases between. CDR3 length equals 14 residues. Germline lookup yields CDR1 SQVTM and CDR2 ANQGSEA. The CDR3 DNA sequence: TGCAGCGTTGAACTACGGGGATTTAATGAAAAACTGTTTTTT. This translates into CSVELRGFNEKLFF.

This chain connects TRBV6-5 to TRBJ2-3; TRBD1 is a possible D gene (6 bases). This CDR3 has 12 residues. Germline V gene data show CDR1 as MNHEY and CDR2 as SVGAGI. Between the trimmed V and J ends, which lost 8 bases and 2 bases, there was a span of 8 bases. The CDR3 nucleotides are TGTGCCAGCGGGGGCGACACAGATACGCAGTATTTT. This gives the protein CASGGDTDTQYF.

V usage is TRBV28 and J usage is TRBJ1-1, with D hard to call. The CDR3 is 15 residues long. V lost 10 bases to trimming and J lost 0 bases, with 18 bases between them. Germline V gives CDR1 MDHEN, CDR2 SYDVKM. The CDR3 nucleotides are TGTGCCACCTCCCGAGGGCCGTCCCTGAACACTGAAGCTTTCTTT. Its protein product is CATSRGPSLNTEAFF.